The rows below give T cell receptor beta chains drawn from one sample of a study of OX40 agonist ivuxolimab in advanced cancers. Profiled with immunoSEQ multiplex PCR; TCRdb holds only in-frame clones, not every one. The sample has approximately 110,000 clones; 85% to 95% are singletons. This material consisted of CD4+ or CD8+ T cells sorted from blood, taken in a trial of the OX40 agonist ivuxolimab. Every receptor here comes from an adult with an advanced solid tumor such as melanoma, head and neck, liver or kidney cancer. Each CDR3 is given with its conserved first and last residue. A D gene is named only where the DNA matches it firmly. Size is omitted from some rows. Given values are once, few, many or a class for expanded clones.

j_call	d_call	clone_size	v_call	cdr3_nt	cdr3_aa
TRBJ2-7	NA	NA	TRBV7-8	TGTGCCAGCAGCTTCAACCTCGCCCGGGACCACAACTACGAGCAGTACTTC	CASSFNLARDHNYEQYF
TRBJ2-2	TRBD2	once	TRBV18	TGTGCCAGCTCACCGATGACTAGCGGAACTACCGGGGAGCTGTTTTTT	CASSPMTSGTTGELFF
TRBJ2-7	TRBD2	NA	TRBV29-1	TGCAGCGTTGAAGATCTAGCGGGGCACTCCTACGAGCAGTACTTC	CSVEDLAGHSYEQYF
TRBJ2-3	NA	NA	TRBV5-6	TGTGCCAGCAGCTTGAGGGATACGCAGTATTTT	CASSLRDTQYF
TRBJ1-1	NA	NA	TRBV7-9	TGTGCCAGCAGCCCCGCGACTGAAGCTTTCTTT	CASSPATEAFF
TRBJ1-5	NA	NA	TRBV27	TGTGCCAGCAGTTTTAGCAGGGATAGCAATCAGCCCCAGCATTTT	CASSFSRDSNQPQHF
TRBJ2-5	NA	NA	TRBV27	TGTGCCAGCAGCGGGTCGTTTTACCAAACCTACTCCAAAGAGACCCAGTACTTC	CASSGSFYQTYSKETQYF
TRBJ2-3	NA	NA	TRBV19	TGTGCCAGTACCGAAGGGCAGTTTCCAGATACGCAGTATTTT	CASTEGQFPDTQYF
TRBJ2-7	TRBD1	NA	TRBV6-1	TGTGCCACCACAGGGGCCAGCGAGCAGTACTTC	CATTGASEQYF
TRBJ2-2	NA	NA	TRBV11-2	TGTGCCAGCAGCGCTCCCCCGAGTAACACCGGGGAGCTGTTTTTT	CASSAPPSNTGELFF
TRBJ2-1	TRBD2	NA	TRBV27	TGTGCCAGCAGTTATCCGGGGGGGGTCAATGAGCAGTTCTTC	CASSYPGGVNEQFF
TRBJ1-5	TRBD1	few	TRBV18	TGTGCCAGCTCACCACCGGGACAGGGGAATCAGCCCCAGCATTTT	CASSPPGQGNQPQHF
TRBJ2-1	NA	NA	TRBV7-2	TGTGCCAGCAGCCTCGGGACTGTCAATGAGCAGTTCTTC	CASSLGTVNEQFF
TRBJ1-5	TRBD1	once	TRBV28	TGTGCCAGCAGTTCCCCCCAGGGGGCAGGGCTGCGCCAGCCCCAGCATTTT	CASSSPQGAGLRQPQHF
TRBJ1-1	NA	NA	TRBV5-1	TGCGCCAGCAGCTTTAGGGGGAACACTGAAGCTTTCTTT	CASSFRGNTEAFF
TRBJ1-2	TRBD1	NA	TRBV6-4	TGTGCCAGCAGTGACTCATTTCGACAGGGCTTGGGTGGCTACACCTTC	CASSDSFRQGLGGYTF
TRBJ2-3	TRBD2	NA	TRBV28	TGTGCCAGCAGTCCCGGCCCCCTAGCGGGAGTGGTTTCAGCAGATACGCAGTATTTT	CASSPGPLAGVVSADTQYF
TRBJ1-5	TRBD1	NA	TRBV6-1	TGTGCCAGCAGTGAAGACGGGACAGATTCTTATAGCAATCAGCCCCAGCATTTT	CASSEDGTDSYSNQPQHF
TRBJ2-7	NA	NA	TRBV11-3	TGTGCCAGCAGCCACCGGGACAATCTCTACGAGCAGTACTTC	CASSHRDNLYEQYF
TRBJ1-1	NA	NA	TRBV5-1	TGCGCCAGCAGCTTGGCCGCAGGGTCGGGCACTGAAGCTTTCTTT	CASSLAAGSGTEAFF
TRBJ1-1	TRBD1	NA	TRBV19	TGTGCCAGTAGTAGCGGCTTGACAGGGGGCTTGATCACTGAAGCTTTCTTT	CASSSGLTGGLITEAFF
TRBJ2-7	TRBD1	NA	TRBV19	TGTGCCAGTAGCCCGACAGGGATGAGGTACGAGCAGTACTTC	CASSPTGMRYEQYF
TRBJ1-2	TRBD1	NA	TRBV11-1	TGTGCCAGCAGCGCCGCCGGGACAGGGAACTATGGCTACACCTTC	CASSAAGTGNYGYTF
TRBJ2-7	NA	NA	TRBV10-3	TGTGCCATCAGTGAGTCGGGGCACGAGCAGTACTTC	CAISESGHEQYF
TRBJ1-2	TRBD1	NA	TRBV5-6	TGTGCCAGCAGCTTCCTGGACAGGGGCGGGAGTGGCTACACCTTC	CASSFLDRGGSGYTF
TRBJ1-1	NA	NA	TRBV28	TGTGCCAGCAGTCCCCTCCAGCACTTATTGAACACTGAAGCTTTCTTT	CASSPLQHLLNTEAFF
TRBJ2-7	TRBD1	NA	TRBV29-1	TGCAGCGTTGATACCGGGACAGCTTACGAGCAGTACTTC	CSVDTGTAYEQYF
TRBJ2-5	NA	once	TRBV5-1	TGCGCCAGCAGCTTGGGTCCGGGGTCCGCGGAGACCCAGTACTTC	CASSLGPGSAETQYF
TRBJ1-1	NA	NA	TRBV27	TGTGCCAGCAGTTTCCGGGCGGGATACACTGAAGCTTTCTTT	CASSFRAGYTEAFF
TRBJ2-6	NA	once	TRBV4-2	TGTGCCAGCAGCCAAGATAAGGGATCGGGGTCTGGGGCCAACGTCCTGACTTTC	CASSQDKGSGSGANVLTF
TRBJ2-7	NA	NA	TRBV7-9	TGTGCCAGCAGCTTATCTAACTACGAGCAGTACTTC	CASSLSNYEQYF
TRBJ2-5	TRBD2	NA	TRBV5-8	TGTGCCAGCAGCCGCCGACTAGCGGGAGCAGAAGAGACCCAGTACTTC	CASSRRLAGAEETQYF
TRBJ1-4	TRBD1	NA	TRBV9	TGTGCCAGCAGCGTAGTACCTCAAGCGGACAGGGCAAAACTGTTTTTT	CASSVVPQADRAKLFF
TRBJ2-1	NA	NA	TRBV7-2	TGTGCCAGCAGCCTCGGAGAAGCGGAGCAGTTCTTC	CASSLGEAEQFF
TRBJ2-7	NA	NA	TRBV5-1	TGCGCCAGCAGCTTGGCGGACTACGAGCAGTACTTC	CASSLADYEQYF
TRBJ1-5	NA	NA	TRBV6-5	TGTGCCAGCAGTTACTCGAAGCTGAGCAATCAGCCCCAGCATTTT	CASSYSKLSNQPQHF
TRBJ2-7	TRBD1	NA	TRBV5-1	TGCGCCAGCAGCTTAGACAGGGAAGGGTACGAGCAGTACTTC	CASSLDREGYEQYF
TRBJ1-5	NA	once	TRBV27	TGTGCCAGCAGTTTATGGGCAGCTAGCAATCAGCCCCAGCATTTT	CASSLWAASNQPQHF
TRBJ1-2	TRBD1	once	TRBV28	TGTGCCAGCAGTTCCCCTGGGACAGCCTATGGCTACACCTTC	CASSSPGTAYGYTF
TRBJ2-7	TRBD1	NA	TRBV6-5	TGTGCCAGCAGCTTGCAGGGACAGGGTAGTGACGAGCAGTACTTC	CASSLQGQGSDEQYF
TRBJ1-3	NA	NA	TRBV6-1	TGTGCCAGCCTTGGGACACAAGGAAACACCATATATTTT	CASLGTQGNTIYF
TRBJ2-1	NA	NA	TRBV5-1	TGCGCCAGCAGCGTAGAACAATACGCAAATGAGCAGTTCTTC	CASSVEQYANEQFF
TRBJ1-2	NA	NA	TRBV6-6	TGTGCCAGCAGAGACCAAGGCGGAGGGATATATGGCTACACCTTC	CASRDQGGGIYGYTF
TRBJ1-1	TRBD1	NA	TRBV18	TGTGCCAGCTCACCGTTCAGGGGGAGCACTGAAGCTTTCTTT	CASSPFRGSTEAFF
TRBJ2-7	TRBD2	NA	TRBV5-1	TGCGCCAGCAGCTTGACGACTAGCGGCCCCTACGAGCAGTACTTC	CASSLTTSGPYEQYF
TRBJ1-1	NA	NA	TRBV5-8	TGTGCCAGCAGCTTGAAAGTGAGGGGCACTGAAGCTTTCTTT	CASSLKVRGTEAFF
TRBJ1-5	NA	once	TRBV5-8	TGTGCCAGCAGCGCTGGACTGTTAAATCAGCCCCAGCATTTT	CASSAGLLNQPQHF
TRBJ2-7	NA	NA	TRBV7-8	TGTGCCAGCAGCTTTCAAGGCTACGAGCAGTACTTC	CASSFQGYEQYF
TRBJ2-1	TRBD2	NA	TRBV5-4	TGTGCCAGCAGCGTGGGCTCCTACGGGGGAGGGACCTACAATGAGCAGTTCTTC	CASSVGSYGGGTYNEQFF
TRBJ2-3	NA	NA	TRBV13	TGTGCCAGCAGCTTAGTGGGCACAGATACGCAGTATTTT	CASSLVGTDTQYF
TRBJ2-1	NA	once	TRBV5-1	TGCGCCAGCAGCTTGAACCGGAATGAGCAGTTCTTC	CASSLNRNEQFF
TRBJ2-7	TRBD1	NA	TRBV28	TGTGCCAGCAGTTGGGGACAGGGGTCATCCTACGAGCAGTACTTC	CASSWGQGSSYEQYF
TRBJ2-6	NA	NA	TRBV5-1	TGCGCCAGCAGCTTGGCCGAAGGGGAGGCTGGGGCCAACGTCCTGACTTTC	CASSLAEGEAGANVLTF
TRBJ1-1	NA	once	TRBV4-3	TGCGCCAGCAGCCCGCGTTATGGGGAGAACACTGAAGCTTTCTTT	CASSPRYGENTEAFF
TRBJ2-2	TRBD2	NA	TRBV5-4	TGTGCCAGCACCCCCGCCGGGACTAGCGGGAGGGCCGGCACCGGGGAGCTGTTTTTT	CASTPAGTSGRAGTGELFF
TRBJ2-7	NA	NA	TRBV10-3	TGTGCCATCAGTGAGTCGAACGGGCTGGAGCAGTACTTC	CAISESNGLEQYF
TRBJ2-1	TRBD2	NA	TRBV27	TGTGCCAGCAGTCCCCATCCAGCGGGAGGGCCGAATGAGCAGTTCTTC	CASSPHPAGGPNEQFF
TRBJ2-1	TRBD1	NA	TRBV6-4	TGTGCCAGCAGCAATTTTCCGGGACAGGTGGGTCTGTTCTTC	CASSNFPGQVGLFF
TRBJ1-1	NA	NA	TRBV19	TGTGCCAGTAGTATGAAGCCAAATATGAACACTGAAGCTTTCTTT	CASSMKPNMNTEAFF